This TCR beta chain was sequenced during a study of vaccination and CD4 T cells after COVID-19. On this clonotype: Antigen: not known.

The treatment: 10-day PBMC culture with coronavirus spike peptide pools or control peptides (ViraFEST assay). Some 2.2 million PBMCs per well were cultured with approximately 10 IU/ml IL-2 and 8.5 to 10 ug/ml peptide pools. Sequencing of cultured CD4+ T cell DNA used the Oncomine TCR Beta short-read assay. Via MiXCR, TCRdb re-called the PCR reads, giving one row per CDR3 protein. The sample yields 10,000 to 15,000 distinct CDR3 sequences, roughly 48% seen once. Trimming pared 2 bases from V and 0 bases from J, leaving 14 bases between. The CDR3 covers 17 residues. CDR1 and CDR2 (germline): SEHNR, FQNEAQ (reference sequence).

The chain joins TRBV7-9 to TRBJ2-4; maybe TRBD1 (6 bases). The sample comprised CD4+ T cells from blood, cultured in vitro. This TCR derives from a human donor who had recovered from COVID-19. The CDR3 loop reads CASSLTTGSLAKNIQYF. As DNA, the CDR3 is TGTGCCAGCAGCTTAACCACAGGGAGCCTAGCCAAAAACATTCAGTACTTC.